This entry describes one T cell receptor (beta chain). The antigen remains undetermined. These data belong to a study of monozygotic twins with inflammatory bowel disease. Study outcomes and limitations: Nothing supported a single strong signal or clonotype that was associated with IBD.

Researchers used template switching to add UMIs featuring a 6-nucleotide sample barcode. Reanalyzing the 5' RACE reads, TCRdb keeps one entry per CDR3 protein, without DNA. The specimen's table records 350,000 to 500,000 distinct CDR3 sequences. The CDR3 contains 18 residues. Germline V lookup: CDR1 SGHTA, CDR2 FQGTGA. This TCR came from a human donor with ulcerative colitis or Crohn's disease, or a healthy co-twin of an affected twin (not recorded which). The material sequenced was blood. This chain connects TRBV7-3 to TRBJ2-2; TCRdb picks TRBD2, but there is no DNA to check that call. CDR3 protein: CASSYLPGLAGETGELFF.